This T cell receptor (beta chain) was found in a study of T cell repertoires in cytomegalovirus infection. Overall study context: The study used recently identified HLA-C-restricted and well-studied HLA-B-restricted CMV epitopes. Public TCR beta signatures indicated both CMV infection and matching HLA type. Study outcomes and limitations: Using cumulative public TCR beta family frequency, the authors identified those who carried CMV together with the relevant HLA. Across the ex vivo response, the dominant clonotypes were HLA-C-restricted CMV-specific TCR beta clonotypes.

A word on this clonotype: The antigen remains undetermined. Since a much larger clone is just one base distant, this may be a read error.

One entry per CDR3 protein, called by TCRdb with MiXCR from the reads. The repertoire holds about 920,000 distinct CDR3 sequences, with roughly 31% as singletons. The CDR3 covers 15 residues. Per germline, CDR1 SGHTA and CDR2 FQGNSA. The sequenced sample was cultured CD8+ T cells from PBMCs, obtained from culture after CMV antigen stimulation. This rearrangement joins TRBV7-2 to TRBJ2-1, with 7 nucleotides matching TRBD2. The TCR sequence derives from a human donor in good health (CMV status not recorded). Some clones in this sample may be carry-over from other donors' samples. For the CDR3, the DNA is TGTGCCAGCCGCTTTTGGGCGGGGGCCTACAATGAGCAGTTCTTC. Residues: CASRFWAGAYNEQFF. Full variable domain (missing parts from reference TRBV7-2 and TRBJ2-1): GAGVSQSPSNKVTEKGKDVELRCDPISGHTALYWYRQSLGQGLEFLIYFQGNSAPDKSGLPSDRFSAERTGGSVSTLTIQRTQQEDSAVYLCASRFWAGAYNEQFFGPGTRLTVL.